The count of the clone carrying this TCR beta chain is one. Positive CCR7 selection of CD45RO-negative cells yielded the naive CD8 cells, and terminally differentiated effector memory CD45RA+ cells were excluded. Trimming left V 3 bases short and J 3 bases short, with 15 bases between. Germline V lookup: CDR1 ENHRY, CDR2 SYGVKD. This CDR3 spans 16 amino acids. This record comes from a study of shared clonotypes between healthy human individuals. Clones were sequenced by immunoSEQ multiplex PCR, and TCRdb holds only the in-frame ones, with some missing. The profile shows some 2.1 million clones, over 85% of them singletons.

The receptor comes from a man aged 18 to 30 in good health. The chain carries TRBV10-3 and TRBJ2-4, with D perhaps matching TRBD2 (6 bases). The sample consisted of naive CD8+ T cells sorted from blood. Here the CDR3 DNA reads TGTGCCATCAGTGACTTCTTGGAGGGAGGCAAAAACATTCAGTACTTC. Amino acids: CAISDFLEGGKNIQYF.